The present T cell receptor beta chain was sequenced within a study of breast tumors, draining lymph nodes, adjacent tissues. Broader study findings: The lymph node origin of tumor T cells was framed as consistent with a hypothesis, not demonstrated. Findings are consistent with lymph node origin and intratumoral expansion of most tumor T cells. Tumor TCR diversity was below lymph nodes but above nontumor tissue.

Axillary draining lymph nodes of breast cancer patients supplied the node samples. TCRdb reprocessed the multiplex PCR reads with MiXCR, giving one entry per CDR3 protein. The sample holds about 200,000 distinct CDR3 sequences, roughly 29% seen once. Note on this clonotype: The antigen is undetermined. Since a much larger clone is just one base distant, this may be a read error.

The CDR3 runs to 14 residues. Germline V gene sequence: CDR1 GTSNPN, CDR2 SVGIG (reference sequence). V was pared by 2 bases and J by 2 bases, with 11 bases between. Sequencing was done on a sample of axillary lymph node tissue. The clonotype was recovered from a female donor with breast cancer. Some clones in this sample may be carry-over from other donors' samples. The rearrangement links TRBV30 to TRBJ2-3; D gene ambiguous. The CDR3 loop is CAWSSTQPTDTQYF. CDR3 bases: TGTGCCTGGAGTTCTACCCAACCCACAGATACGCAGTATTTT.